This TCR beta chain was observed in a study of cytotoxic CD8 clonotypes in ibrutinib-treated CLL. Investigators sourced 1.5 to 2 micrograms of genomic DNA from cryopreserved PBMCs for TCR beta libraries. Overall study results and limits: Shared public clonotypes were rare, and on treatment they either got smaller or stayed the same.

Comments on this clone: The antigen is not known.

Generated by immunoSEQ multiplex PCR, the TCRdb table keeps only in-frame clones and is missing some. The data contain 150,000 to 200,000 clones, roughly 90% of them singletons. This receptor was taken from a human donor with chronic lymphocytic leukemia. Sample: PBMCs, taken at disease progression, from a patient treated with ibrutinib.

The CDR3 loop is CASSLTMMQVYNEQFF. CDR3 DNA sequence: TGTGCCAGCAGCTTAACGATGATGCAGGTCTACAATGAGCAGTTCTTC. The chain uses TRBV7-3 and TRBJ2-1; no reliable D call. The germline V gene encodes CDR1 SGHTA and CDR2 FQGTGA. V was trimmed by 0 bases and J by 3 bases, leaving 12 bases between them. CDR3 length: 16 residues. Based on the CDR3 plus reference TRBV7-3 and TRBJ2-1, the full variable domain is GAGVSQTPSNKVTEKGKYVELRCDPISGHTALYWYRQSLGQGPEFLIYFQGTGAADDSGLPNDRFFAVRPEGSVSTLKIQRTERGDSAVYLCASSLTMMQVYNEQFFGPGTRLTVL.